A single sample gave rise to the 21 T cell receptor beta chains below, sequenced in a study of long-term antiretroviral therapy in people with HIV. They ran version v3.0 of the immunoSEQ assay at survey level. This table comes from immunoSEQ multiplex PCR, and its TCRdb copy is limited to in-frame clones, with some not included. The table includes roughly 50,000 clones, roughly 80% detected once. The input for sequencing was unsorted PBMCs, taken 0.8 years after starting antiretroviral therapy. These receptors came from a woman aged 18-29 years with HIV.

The V gene is TRBV2, the J gene TRBJ1-2; 7 nucleotides line up with TRBD1. Germline V gene data show CDR1 as SNHLY and CDR2 as FYNNEI. The CDR3 is 14 residues long. V lost 4 bases, J lost 2 bases, and 4 bases stayed unmatched. Here the CDR3 DNA reads TGTGCCAGCAGTGTGGCAGGGGGGAACTATGGCTACACCTTC. Translated, it gives CASSVAGGNYGYTF.

This clone was seen a handful of times. The rearrangement links TRBV5-1 to TRBJ2-1; the match to TRBD2 covers 9 bases. Losses at the gene ends were 6 bases for V and 5 bases for J; bases not matched to a gene: 6. Germline V gives CDR1 SGHRS, CDR2 YFSETQ. The CDR3 spans 14 residues. CDR3 nucleotides: TGCGCCAGCATGCTAGCGGGGTCCCACAATGAGCAGTTCTTC. Protein sequence: CASMLAGSHNEQFF.

The rearrangement uses TRBV5-1 and TRBJ2-1; D is perhaps TRBD1 or TRBD2 (5 bases each). The V end lost 1 base, the J end lost 7 bases, and 18 bases lay between the germline ends. Germline loops: CDR1 SGHRS, CDR2 YFSETQ. The CDR3 covers 16 residues. The CDR3 coding sequence is TGCGCCAGCAGCTTGCAGGCTAGCCCCCCAGGGAATGAGCAGTTCTTC. This translates into CASSLQASPPGNEQFF.

The rearrangement joins TRBV5-8 to TRBJ1-5; maybe TRBD1 (5 bases). Germline values: CDR1 SGHTS, CDR2 YDEGEE. The CDR3 runs to 15 residues. V lost 4 bases, J lost 2 bases, and 13 bases lay in between. In DNA, the CDR3 is TGTGCCAGCAGCCGCTTAGGGGAGGGCAATCAGCCCCAGCATTTT. Its protein product is CASSRLGEGNQPQHF.

This chain joins TRBV7-9 and TRBJ2-7; D not resolved. V lost 4 bases to trimming and J lost 7 bases, with 14 bases between them. The CDR3 is 13 amino acids. Germline V lookup: CDR1 SEHNR, CDR2 FQNEAQ (reference sequence). The CDR3 bases are TGTGCCAGCAGCTCGTCTACTTACGAGGAGCAGTACTTC. It codes for CASSSSTYEEQYF.

V is TRBV25-1 and J is TRBJ1-6, with 10 bases matching TRBD1. The CDR3 sequence is 15 residues long. CDR1 and CDR2 (germline): MGHDK, SYGVNS. J was trimmed by 7 bases and V by 6 bases; bases with no gene match: 6. The CDR3 protein is CASSPGTGANSPLHF. CDR3 DNA: TGTGCCAGCAGCCCCGGGACAGGGGCCAATTCACCCCTCCACTTT.

The chain is built from TRBV7-2 and TRBJ2-4; 11 nucleotides match TRBD2. The junction had 11 bases not matched to a gene; V was cut back by 1 base and J by 12 bases. The V gene's germline CDR1 is SGHTA and CDR2 FQGNSA. The CDR3 totals 16 residues. CDR3 sequence reads: CASSLDSGRAGVGQYF. Here the CDR3 DNA reads TGTGCCAGCAGCTTAGATAGCGGGAGGGCCGGGGTTGGTCAGTACTTC.

This clone has a handful of counts. The V and J genes are TRBV6-5 and TRBJ1-2, with TRBD1 as a possible D gene (5 bases). This CDR3 has 16 amino acids. Trimming removed 2 bases at V and 0 bases at J, with 13 bases between. The V gene's germline CDR1 is MNHEY and CDR2 SVGAGI. The CDR3 coding sequence is TGTGCCAGCAGTTACCGAAGGGGTCTTACTAACTATGGCTACACCTTC. As protein: CASSYRRGLTNYGYTF.

The V call is TRBV10-3, the J call TRBJ2-5; 13 bases are a match to TRBD2. With V trimmed by 5 bases and J by 2 bases, 2 bases remained unmatched. This CDR3 has 15 amino acids. Germline V gene sequence: CDR1 ENHRY, CDR2 SYGVKD. CDR3 nucleotides: TGTGCCATCAGTAGGACTAGCGGGAGTCAAGAGACCCAGTACTTC. It encodes CAISRTSGSQETQYF.

V is TRBV11-2 and J is TRBJ2-5; maybe TRBD1 (6 bases). Germline V gene data show CDR1 as SGHAT and CDR2 as FQNNGV. The V and J ends lost 5 bases and 4 bases respectively, with 20 bases between them. The CDR3 covers 16 residues. CDR3 coding DNA: TGTGCCAGCAGCCTCGGGACATTCGTCGGCGGAGAGACCCAGTACTTC. It yields the protein CASSLGTFVGGETQYF.

The genes are TRBV19 and TRBJ1-2; D perhaps matches TRBD1 (6 bases). This CDR3 contains 15 residues. V was shortened by 5 bases and J by 3 bases, with 16 bases between the two germline ends. Germline CDR1 and CDR2: LNHDA and SQIVND (reference sequence). The CDR3 is CASSSGQTKDYGYTF. DNA for the CDR3: TGTGCCAGTAGTTCCGGACAGACTAAGGACTATGGCTACACCTTC.

The rearrangement uses TRBV19 and TRBJ2-5, with 7 bases lining up with TRBD1. Per germline, CDR1 LNHDA and CDR2 SQIVND (reference sequence). The V segment lost 0 bases and the J segment 3 bases; nucleotides outside the gene matches: 10. The CDR3 loop spans 17 amino acids. The CDR3 reads CASSIDMPGTVKETQYF. CDR3 in DNA: TGTGCCAGTAGTATAGACATGCCCGGGACAGTAAAAGAGACCCAGTACTTC.

A remark on this clone: The sample holds other DNA sequences that translate to the same CDR3. The chain carries TRBV11-2 and TRBJ2-7; 10 positions match TRBD2. In germline, CDR1 is SGHAT, CDR2 FQNNGV. Unmatched junction bases numbered 13, after V lost 5 bases and J lost 0 bases. The CDR3 consists of 18 residues. CDR3 nucleotides: TGTGCCAGCAGCCCCGGCCCACCCGGACTAGCGGACTCCTACGAGCAGTACTTC. It yields the protein CASSPGPPGLADSYEQYF. The full variable domain, rest sourced from reference TRBV11-2 and TRBJ2-7, is EAGVAQSPRYKIIEKRQSVAFWCNPISGHATLYWYQQILGQGPKLLIQFQNNGVVDDSQLPKDRFSAERLKGVDSTLKIQPAKLEDSAVYLCASSPGPPGLADSYEQYFGPGTRLTVT.

The chain couples TRBV6-5 to TRBJ1-4; unclear D gene. The CDR3 is made up of 11 amino acids. Germline loops: CDR1 MNHEY, CDR2 SVGAGI. Trimming removed 6 bases at V and 5 bases at J, with 4 bases between. The CDR3 DNA sequence: TGTGCCAGCAGGTTAAATGAAAAACTGTTTTTT. Translation: CASRLNEKLFF.

This clone was found a few times. This rearrangement joins TRBV5-6 to TRBJ1-3; D not resolved. This CDR3 spans 18 amino acids. Trimming removed 0 bases at V and 0 bases at J, with 16 bases between. Germline V gene sequence: CDR1 SGHDT, CDR2 YYEEEE. The CDR3 reads CASSLVLDDPGSGNTIYF. CDR3 nucleotides: TGTGCCAGCAGCTTGGTTTTAGACGACCCCGGCTCTGGAAACACCATATATTTT. Drawing the rest from reference TRBV5-6 and TRBJ1-3, the complete variable domain is DAGVTQSPTHLIKTRGQQVTLRCSPKSGHDTVSWYQQALGQGPQFIFQYYEEEERQRGNFPDRFSGHQFPNYSSELNVNALLLGDSALYLCASSLVLDDPGSGNTIYFGEGSWLTVV.

The chain links TRBV19 to TRBJ2-1; a possible D gene is TRBD2 (6 bases). This CDR3 spans 15 amino acids. Germline-derived CDR1 and CDR2 are LNHDA and SQIVND (reference sequence). V lost 3 bases and J 2 bases, leaving 11 bases between the germline ends. The CDR3, as DNA: TGTGCCAGTAGTATGGGCGGGACGGCCTACAATGAGCAGTTCTTC. As protein: CASSMGGTAYNEQFF. The full variable domain, with the rest looked up from reference TRBV19 and TRBJ2-1, is DGGITQSPKYLFRKEGQNVTLSCEQNLNHDAMYWYRQDPGQGLRLIYYSQIVNDFQKGDIAEGYSVSREKKESFPLTVTSAQKNPTAFYLCASSMGGTAYNEQFFGPGTRLTVL.

The chain links TRBV27 to TRBJ2-1, with D maybe TRBD2 (5 bases). The length of the CDR3 is 13 residues. The V end lost 6 bases, the J end lost 14 bases, and 20 bases lay between the germline ends. The germline gives CDR1 MNHEY, CDR2 SMNVEV (reference sequence). The CDR3 region is CASRPGITSREFF. The CDR3 coding sequence is TGTGCCAGCAGACCGGGGATCACTAGTCGAGAGTTCTTC.

This chain links TRBV4-1 with TRBJ2-7; D is perhaps TRBD1 or TRBD2 (5 bases each). The CDR3 has 16 amino acids. V was trimmed by 0 bases and J by 3 bases, leaving 15 bases between them. CDR1 is MGHRA, CDR2 YSYEKL, per germline. CDR3 in amino acids: CASSQDVPRERYEQYF. The CDR3 DNA is TGCGCCAGCAGCCAAGATGTGCCCAGGGAGCGCTACGAGCAGTACTTC.

The gene calls are TRBV11-3 and TRBJ2-5; TRBD1 agrees at 7 bases. V dropped 5 bases and J dropped 5; count of bases not matched to a gene: 8. Germline values: CDR1 SGHNT, CDR2 YENEEA. The CDR3 length is 14 residues. The CDR3 DNA reads TGTGCCAGCAGCCCGGGACAGTCGGCGGAGACCCAGTACTTC. The encoded protein is CASSPGQSAETQYF.

This clone appeared a single time. The CDR3 DNA sequence: TGTGCCAGTGGAATAGGGGAGACCCAGTACTTC. Protein product: CASGIGETQYF. The chain has TRBV25-1 and TRBJ2-5, with D unclear. CDR1 and CDR2 from the germline V gene are MGHDK and SYGVNS. The CDR3 covers 11 residues. V lost 9 bases, J lost 5 bases, and 10 bases lay in between.

The chain combines TRBV9 with TRBJ2-3; maybe TRBD1 (6 bases). Deletions cut 3 bases from V and 3 bases from J, with 11 bases between. Germline-derived CDR1 and CDR2 are SGDLS and YYNGEE. CDR3 length equals 14 residues. CDR3: CASSATGATDTQYF. The DNA of the CDR3 is TGTGCCAGCAGCGCGACAGGAGCAACAGATACGCAGTATTTT.